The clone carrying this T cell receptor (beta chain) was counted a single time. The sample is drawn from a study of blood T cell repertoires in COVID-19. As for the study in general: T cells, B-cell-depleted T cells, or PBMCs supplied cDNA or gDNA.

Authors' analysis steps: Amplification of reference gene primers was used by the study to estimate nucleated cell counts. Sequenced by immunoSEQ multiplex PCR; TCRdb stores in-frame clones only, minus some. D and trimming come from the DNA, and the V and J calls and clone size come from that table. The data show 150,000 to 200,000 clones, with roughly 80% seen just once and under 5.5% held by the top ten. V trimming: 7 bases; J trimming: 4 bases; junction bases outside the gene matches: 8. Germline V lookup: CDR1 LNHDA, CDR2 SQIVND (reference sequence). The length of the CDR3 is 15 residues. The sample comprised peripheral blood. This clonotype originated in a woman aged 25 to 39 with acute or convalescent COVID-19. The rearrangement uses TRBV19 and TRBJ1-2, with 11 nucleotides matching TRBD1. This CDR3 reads CASTDRGRGLYGYTF. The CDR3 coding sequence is TGTGCCAGTACGGACAGGGGGCGAGGGCTCTATGGCTACACCTTC.